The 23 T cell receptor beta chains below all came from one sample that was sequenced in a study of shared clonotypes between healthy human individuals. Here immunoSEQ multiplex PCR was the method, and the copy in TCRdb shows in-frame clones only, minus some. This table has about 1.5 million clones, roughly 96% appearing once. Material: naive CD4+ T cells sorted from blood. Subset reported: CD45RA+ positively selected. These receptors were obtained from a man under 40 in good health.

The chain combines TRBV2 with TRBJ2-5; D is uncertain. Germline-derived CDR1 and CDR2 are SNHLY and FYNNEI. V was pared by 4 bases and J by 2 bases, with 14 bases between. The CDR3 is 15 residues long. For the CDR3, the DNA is TGTGCCAGCAGTGGTGGCCCTCCGCTACAAGAGACCCAGTACTTC. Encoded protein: CASSGGPPLQETQYF.

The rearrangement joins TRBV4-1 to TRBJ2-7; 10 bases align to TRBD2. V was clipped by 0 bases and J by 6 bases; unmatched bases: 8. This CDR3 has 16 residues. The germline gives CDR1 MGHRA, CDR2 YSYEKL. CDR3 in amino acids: CASSQELGLARSEQYF. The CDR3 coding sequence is TGCGCCAGCAGCCAAGAGTTGGGACTAGCGAGAAGCGAGCAGTACTTC.

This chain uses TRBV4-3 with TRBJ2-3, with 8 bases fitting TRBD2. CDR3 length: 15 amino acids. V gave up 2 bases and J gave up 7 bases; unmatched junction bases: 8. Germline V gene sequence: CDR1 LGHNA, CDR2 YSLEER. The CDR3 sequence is CASSQTAGVGHTQYF. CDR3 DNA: TGCGCCAGCAGCCAAACAGCGGGAGTCGGGCATACGCAGTATTTT.

Here the CDR3 reads CASSLDVDYGYTF. The DNA for the CDR3 is TGTGCCAGCAGCTTAGATGTGGACTATGGCTACACCTTC. The rearrangement joins TRBV11-2 to TRBJ1-2; D remains ambiguous. Trimming removed 0 bases at V and 3 bases at J, with 5 bases between. The CDR3 spans 13 residues. Per germline, CDR1 SGHAT and CDR2 FQNNGV.

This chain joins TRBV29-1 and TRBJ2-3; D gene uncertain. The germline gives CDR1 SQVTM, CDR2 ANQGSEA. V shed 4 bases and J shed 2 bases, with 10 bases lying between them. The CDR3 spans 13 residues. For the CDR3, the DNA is TGCAGCGTTGGAAGGCTGCTCACAGATACGCAGTATTTT. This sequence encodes CSVGRLLTDTQYF.

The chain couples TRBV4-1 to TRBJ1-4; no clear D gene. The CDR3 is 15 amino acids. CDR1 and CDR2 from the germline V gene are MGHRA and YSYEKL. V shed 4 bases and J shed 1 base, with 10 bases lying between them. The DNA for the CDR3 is TGCGCCAGCAGCCCGACGGGAGGAACTAATGAAAAACTGTTTTTT. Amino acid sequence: CASSPTGGTNEKLFF.

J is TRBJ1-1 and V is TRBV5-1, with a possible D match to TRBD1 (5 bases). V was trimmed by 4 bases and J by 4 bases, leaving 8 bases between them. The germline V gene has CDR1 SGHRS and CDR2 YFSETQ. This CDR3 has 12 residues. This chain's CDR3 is CASSTGSTEAFF. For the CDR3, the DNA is TGCGCCAGCAGCACAGGAAGCACTGAAGCTTTCTTT.

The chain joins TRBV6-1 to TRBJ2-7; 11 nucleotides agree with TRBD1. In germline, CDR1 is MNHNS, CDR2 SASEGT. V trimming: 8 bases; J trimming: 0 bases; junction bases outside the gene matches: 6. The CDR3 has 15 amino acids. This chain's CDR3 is CASLRGTGGSYEQYF. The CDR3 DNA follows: TGTGCCAGCCTTCGGGGGACAGGGGGCTCCTACGAGCAGTACTTC.

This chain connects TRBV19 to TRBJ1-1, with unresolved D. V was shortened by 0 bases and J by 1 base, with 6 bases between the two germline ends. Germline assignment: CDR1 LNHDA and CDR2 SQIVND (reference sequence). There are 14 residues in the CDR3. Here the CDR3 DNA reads TGTGCCAGTAGTATAGAACCGGCGAACACTGAAGCTTTCTTT. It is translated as CASSIEPANTEAFF.

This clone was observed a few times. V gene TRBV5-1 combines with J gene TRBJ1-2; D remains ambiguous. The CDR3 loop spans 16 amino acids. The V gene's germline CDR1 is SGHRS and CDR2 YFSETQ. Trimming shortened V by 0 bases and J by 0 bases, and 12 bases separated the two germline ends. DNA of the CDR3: TGCGCCAGCAGCTTGGACTCGCTCCCCTCTAACTATGGCTACACCTTC. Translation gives CASSLDSLPSNYGYTF.

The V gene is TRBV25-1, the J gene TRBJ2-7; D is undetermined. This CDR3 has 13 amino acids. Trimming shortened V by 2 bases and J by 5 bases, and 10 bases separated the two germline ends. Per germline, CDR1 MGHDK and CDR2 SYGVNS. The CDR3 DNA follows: TGTGCCAGCAGTGAACCGTCCCTCCACGAGCAGTACTTC. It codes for CASSEPSLHEQYF.

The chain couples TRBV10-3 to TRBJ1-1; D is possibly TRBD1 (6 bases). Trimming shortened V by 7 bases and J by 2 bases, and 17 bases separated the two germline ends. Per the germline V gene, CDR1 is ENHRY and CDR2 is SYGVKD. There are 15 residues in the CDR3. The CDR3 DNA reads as TGTGCCATCACCGACCCCTCGGACAGTAACACTGAAGCTTTCTTT. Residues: CAITDPSDSNTEAFF.

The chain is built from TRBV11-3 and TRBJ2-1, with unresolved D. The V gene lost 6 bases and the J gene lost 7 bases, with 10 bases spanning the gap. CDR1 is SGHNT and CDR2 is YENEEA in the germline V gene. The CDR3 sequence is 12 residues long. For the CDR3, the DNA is TGTGCCAGCAGAGACCGTAGTAATGAGCAGTTCTTC. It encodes CASRDRSNEQFF.

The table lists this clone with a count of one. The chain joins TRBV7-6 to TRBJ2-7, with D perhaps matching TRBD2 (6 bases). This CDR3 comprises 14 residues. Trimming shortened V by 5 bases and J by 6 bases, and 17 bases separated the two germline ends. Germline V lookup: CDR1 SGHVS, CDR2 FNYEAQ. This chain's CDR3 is CASSLRGGEGEQYF. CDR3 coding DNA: TGTGCCAGCAGCCTACGGGGAGGAGAGGGCGAGCAGTACTTC. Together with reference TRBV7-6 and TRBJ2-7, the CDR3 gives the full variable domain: GAGVSQSPRYKVTKRGQDVALRCDPISGHVSLYWYRQALGQGPEFLTYFNYEAQQDKSGLPNDRFSAERPEGSISTLTIQRTEQRDSAMYRCASSLRGGEGEQYFGPGTRLTVT.

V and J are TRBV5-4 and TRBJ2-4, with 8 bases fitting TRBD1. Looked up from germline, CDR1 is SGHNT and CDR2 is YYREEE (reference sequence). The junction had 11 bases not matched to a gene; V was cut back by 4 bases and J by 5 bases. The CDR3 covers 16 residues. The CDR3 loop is CASSQNHRGEQNIQYF. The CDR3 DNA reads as TGTGCCAGCAGCCAGAACCACAGGGGGGAACAAAACATTCAGTACTTC.

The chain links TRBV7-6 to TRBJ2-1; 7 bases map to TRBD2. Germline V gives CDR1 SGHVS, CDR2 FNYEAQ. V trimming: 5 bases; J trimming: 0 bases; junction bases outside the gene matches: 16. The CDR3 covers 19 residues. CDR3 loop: CASSPLGRGGGSSYNEQFF. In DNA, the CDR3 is TGTGCCAGCAGCCCCCTAGGGCGGGGCGGGGGAAGCTCCTACAATGAGCAGTTCTTC.

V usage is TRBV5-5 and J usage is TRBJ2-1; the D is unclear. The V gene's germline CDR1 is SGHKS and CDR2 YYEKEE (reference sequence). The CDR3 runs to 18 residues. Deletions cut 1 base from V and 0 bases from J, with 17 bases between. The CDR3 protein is CASSLPSPQAFSYNEQFF. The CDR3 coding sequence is TGTGCCAGCAGCTTGCCTTCCCCCCAGGCTTTCTCCTACAATGAGCAGTTCTTC.

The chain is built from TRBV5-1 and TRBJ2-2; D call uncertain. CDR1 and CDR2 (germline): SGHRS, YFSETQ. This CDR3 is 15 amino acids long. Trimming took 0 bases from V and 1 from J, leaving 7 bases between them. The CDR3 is CASSLGHRNTGELFF. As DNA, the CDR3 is TGCGCCAGCAGCTTGGGACACCGGAACACCGGGGAGCTGTTTTTT.

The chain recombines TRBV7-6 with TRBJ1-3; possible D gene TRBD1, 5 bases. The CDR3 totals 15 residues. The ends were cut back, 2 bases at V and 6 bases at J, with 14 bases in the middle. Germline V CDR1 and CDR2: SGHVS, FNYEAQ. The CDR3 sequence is CASSLQGGFVNTIYF. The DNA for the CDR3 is TGTGCCAGCAGCTTACAGGGAGGCTTTGTAAACACCATATATTTT.

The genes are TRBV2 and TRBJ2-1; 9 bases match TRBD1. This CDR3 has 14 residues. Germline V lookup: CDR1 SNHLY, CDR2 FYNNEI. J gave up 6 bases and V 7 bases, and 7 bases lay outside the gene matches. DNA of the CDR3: TGTGCCAGCAATGCACAGGGGGCTTTCAATGAGCAGTTCTTC. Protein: CASNAQGAFNEQFF.

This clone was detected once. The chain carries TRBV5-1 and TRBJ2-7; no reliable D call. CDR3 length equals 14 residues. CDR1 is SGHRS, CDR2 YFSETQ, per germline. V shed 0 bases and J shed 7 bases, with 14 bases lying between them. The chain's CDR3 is CASSLAGVPPEQYF. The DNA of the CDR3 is TGCGCCAGCAGCTTGGCTGGGGTTCCCCCAGAGCAGTACTTC.

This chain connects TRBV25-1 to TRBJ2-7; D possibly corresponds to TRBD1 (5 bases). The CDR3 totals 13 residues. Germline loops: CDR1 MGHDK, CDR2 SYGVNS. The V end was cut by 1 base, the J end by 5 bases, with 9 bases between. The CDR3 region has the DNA TGTGCCAGCAGTGAATCCGGCAGGGACGAGCAGTACTTC. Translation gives CASSESGRDEQYF.

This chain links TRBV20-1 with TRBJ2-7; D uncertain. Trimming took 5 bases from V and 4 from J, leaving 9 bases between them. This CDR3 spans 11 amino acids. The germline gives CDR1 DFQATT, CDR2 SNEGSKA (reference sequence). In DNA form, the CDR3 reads TGCAGTGCTGGCCTGTTGTACGAGCAGTACTTC. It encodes CSAGLLYEQYF.